The clone carrying this T cell receptor (beta chain) was detected many times. This sample was taken from a study of metastatic and nonmetastatic thyroid tumors. About the study: It was across blood and tumor or nodule tissue from malignant and benign thyroid patients that repertoires were compared.

MiXCR reprocessed the PCR reads for TCRdb. The sample shows tens of thousands of clones, 12% of them seen only once. The CDR3 spans 15 residues. V was clipped by 6 bases and J by 5 bases, with 17 bases between them. Germline CDR1 reads MDHEN; CDR2 reads SYDVKM. No treatment had been given to any patient before thyroid surgery. The sample was blood. The rearrangement joins TRBV28 to TRBJ1-5; a weak D match, TRBD1 (5 bases). The TCR sequence derives from a female donor with papillary thyroid cancer or a benign thyroid nodule (not recorded which). Some clones in this sample may be carry-over from other donors' samples. The CDR3 loop is CASRTEADSDQPQHF. CDR3 bases: TGTGCCAGCAGGACAGAGGCTGATAGTGATCAGCCCCAGCATTTT.